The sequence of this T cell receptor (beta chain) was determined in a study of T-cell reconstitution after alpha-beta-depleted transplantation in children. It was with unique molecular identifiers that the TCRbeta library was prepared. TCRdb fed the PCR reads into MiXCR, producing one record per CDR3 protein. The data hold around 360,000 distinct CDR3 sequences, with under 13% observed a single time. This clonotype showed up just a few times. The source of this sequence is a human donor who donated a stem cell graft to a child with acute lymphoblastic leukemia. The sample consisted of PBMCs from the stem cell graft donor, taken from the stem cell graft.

CDR3 region: CASSLFRTSGDQETQYF. The CDR3 DNA sequence: TGTGCCAGCAGCTTATTCCGGACTAGCGGAGATCAAGAGACCCAGTACTTC. The chain carries TRBV7-2 and TRBJ2-5; 10 bases line up with TRBD2. Germline loops: CDR1 SGHTA, CDR2 FQGNSA. The junction had 8 bases not matched to a gene; V was cut back by 2 bases and J by 2 bases. CDR3 length: 17 residues.